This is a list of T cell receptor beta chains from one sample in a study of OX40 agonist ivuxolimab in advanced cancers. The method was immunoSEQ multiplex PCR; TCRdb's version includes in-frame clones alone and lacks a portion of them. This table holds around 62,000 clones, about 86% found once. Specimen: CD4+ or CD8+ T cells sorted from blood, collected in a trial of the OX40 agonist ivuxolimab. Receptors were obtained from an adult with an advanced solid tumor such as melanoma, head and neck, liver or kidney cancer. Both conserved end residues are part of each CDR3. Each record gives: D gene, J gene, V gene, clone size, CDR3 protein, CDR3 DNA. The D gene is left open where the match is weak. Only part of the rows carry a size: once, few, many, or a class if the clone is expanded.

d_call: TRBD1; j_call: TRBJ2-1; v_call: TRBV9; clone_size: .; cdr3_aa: CASSSDGTGFGYNEQFF; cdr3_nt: TGTGCCAGCAGCTCGGATGGGACAGGGTTTGGCTACAATGAGCAGTTCTTC
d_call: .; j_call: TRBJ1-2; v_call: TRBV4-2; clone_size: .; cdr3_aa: CASSLRTAPNYGYTF; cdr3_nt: TGTGCCAGCAGCTTGAGGACAGCTCCTAACTATGGCTACACCTTC
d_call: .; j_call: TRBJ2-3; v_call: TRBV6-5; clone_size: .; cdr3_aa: CASRTGILPADTQYF; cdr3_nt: TGTGCCAGCAGAACCGGGATTCTTCCGGCCGATACGCAGTATTTT
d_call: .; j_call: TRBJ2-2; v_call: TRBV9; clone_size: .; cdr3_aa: CARSGQGDTGELFF; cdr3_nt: TGTGCCAGATCGGGGCAGGGAGACACCGGGGAGCTGTTTTTT
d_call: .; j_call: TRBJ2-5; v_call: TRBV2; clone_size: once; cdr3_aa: CASSEFFGRTETQYF; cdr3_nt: TGTGCCAGCAGTGAATTTTTCGGAAGGACGGAGACCCAGTACTTC
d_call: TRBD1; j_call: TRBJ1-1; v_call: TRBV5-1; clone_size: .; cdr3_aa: CASSLAQGQGFTEAFF; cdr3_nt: TGCGCCAGCAGCTTGGCCCAGGGACAGGGGTTCACTGAAGCTTTCTTT
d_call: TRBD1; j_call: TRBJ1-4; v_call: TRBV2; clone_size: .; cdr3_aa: CAIPTGGSVHGNEKLFF; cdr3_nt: TGTGCCATACCTACAGGGGGTTCGGTGCATGGTAATGAAAAACTGTTTTTT
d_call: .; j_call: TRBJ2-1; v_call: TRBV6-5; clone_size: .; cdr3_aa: CASSSPVWYNEQFF; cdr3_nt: TGTGCCAGCAGTTCCCCCGTATGGTACAATGAGCAGTTCTTC
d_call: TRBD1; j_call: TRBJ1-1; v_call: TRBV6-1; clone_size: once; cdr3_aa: CASRTSQGGNTEAFF; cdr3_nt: TGTGCCAGCAGGACATCACAGGGGGGGAACACTGAAGCTTTCTTT
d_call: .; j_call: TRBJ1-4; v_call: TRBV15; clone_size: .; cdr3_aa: CATSRDSSEKLFF; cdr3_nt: TGTGCCACCAGCAGAGATAGTTCTGAAAAACTGTTTTTT
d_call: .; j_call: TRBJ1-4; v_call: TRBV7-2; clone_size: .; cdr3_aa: CASSLPLTGRDEKLFF; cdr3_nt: TGTGCCAGCAGCTTACCCCTGACAGGTCGAGATGAAAAACTGTTTTTT
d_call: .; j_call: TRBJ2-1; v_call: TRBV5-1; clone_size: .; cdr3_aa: CASSLARLGLADEQFF; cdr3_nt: TGCGCCAGCAGCTTGGCTCGCCTAGGATTGGCCGATGAGCAGTTCTTC
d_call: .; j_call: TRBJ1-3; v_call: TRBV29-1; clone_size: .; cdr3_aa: CSVNPSGNTIYF; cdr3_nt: TGCAGCGTAAATCCCTCTGGAAACACCATATATTTT
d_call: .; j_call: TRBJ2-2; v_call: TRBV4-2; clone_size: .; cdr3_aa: CASSQATGELFF; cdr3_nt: TGTGCCAGCAGCCAGGCAACCGGGGAGCTGTTTTTT
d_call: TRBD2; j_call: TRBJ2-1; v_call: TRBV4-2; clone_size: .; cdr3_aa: CASSQGSQRGRTGQQFF; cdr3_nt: TGTGCCAGCAGCCAAGGGTCCCAGCGGGGAAGGACGGGGCAGCAGTTCTTC
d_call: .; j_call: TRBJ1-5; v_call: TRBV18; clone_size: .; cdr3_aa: CASSLSTPTISNQPQHF; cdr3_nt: TGTGCCAGCTCCCTAAGCACCCCGACGATTAGCAATCAGCCCCAGCATTTT
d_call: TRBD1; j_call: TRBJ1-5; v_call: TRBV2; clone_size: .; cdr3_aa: CASSRQGAYQPQHF; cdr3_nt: TGTGCCAGCAGTCGACAGGGGGCTTATCAGCCCCAGCATTTT
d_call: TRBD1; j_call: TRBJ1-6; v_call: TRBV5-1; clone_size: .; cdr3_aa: CASSLGGQGRSPLHF; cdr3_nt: TGCGCCAGCAGCTTGGGTGGACAGGGGAGATCACCCCTCCACTTT
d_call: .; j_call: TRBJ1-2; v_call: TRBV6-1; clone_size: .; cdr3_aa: CASGRQANYGYTF; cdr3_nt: TGTGCCAGTGGTCGGCAGGCAAACTATGGCTACACCTTC
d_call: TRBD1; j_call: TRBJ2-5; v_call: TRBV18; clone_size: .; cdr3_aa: CASSPEGQGGTQYF; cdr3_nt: TGTGCCAGCTCACCAGAAGGACAGGGGGGGACCCAGTACTTC
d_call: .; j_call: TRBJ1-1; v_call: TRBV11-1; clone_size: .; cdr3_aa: CASSPDATEAFF; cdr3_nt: TGTGCCAGCAGCCCCGACGCCACTGAAGCTTTCTTT
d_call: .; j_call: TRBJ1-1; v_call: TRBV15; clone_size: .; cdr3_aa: CATSRDIRGHTEAFF; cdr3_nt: TGTGCCACCAGCAGAGATATAAGGGGTCACACTGAAGCTTTCTTT
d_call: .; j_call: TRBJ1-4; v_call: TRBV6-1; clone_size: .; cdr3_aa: CASSYSTTNEKLFF; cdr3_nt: TGTGCCAGCAGTTATTCTACAACTAATGAAAAACTGTTTTTT
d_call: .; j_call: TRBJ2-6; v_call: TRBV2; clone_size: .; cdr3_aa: CAVSTAGSGANVLTF; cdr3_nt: TGTGCCGTCTCGACGGCAGGCTCTGGGGCCAACGTCCTGACTTTC
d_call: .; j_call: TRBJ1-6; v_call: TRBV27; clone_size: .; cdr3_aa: CASSLEDTKNSPLHF; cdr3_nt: TGTGCCAGCAGTTTAGAGGACACTAAAAATTCACCCCTCCACTTT
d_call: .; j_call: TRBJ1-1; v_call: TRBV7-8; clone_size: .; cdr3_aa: CASSLGRNTEAFF; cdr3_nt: TGTGCCAGCAGCTTAGGCAGAAACACTGAAGCTTTCTTT
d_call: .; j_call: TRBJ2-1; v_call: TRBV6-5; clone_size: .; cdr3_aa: CASSRDTHNEQFF; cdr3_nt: TGTGCCAGCAGTAGGGACACGCACAATGAGCAGTTCTTC
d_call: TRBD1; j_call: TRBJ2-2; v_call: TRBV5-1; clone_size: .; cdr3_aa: CASSLGDRVATGELFF; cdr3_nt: TGCGCCAGCAGCTTGGGGGACAGGGTGGCCACCGGGGAGCTGTTTTTT
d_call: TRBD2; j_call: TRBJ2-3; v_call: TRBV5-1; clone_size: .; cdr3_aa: CASSLPSGGAVDTQYF; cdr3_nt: TGCGCCAGCAGCTTACCGAGCGGGGGGGCGGTAGATACGCAGTATTTT
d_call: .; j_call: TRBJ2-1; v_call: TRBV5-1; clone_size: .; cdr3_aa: CASSAGGVSYNEQFF; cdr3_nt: TGCGCCAGCAGCGCTGGTGGGGTGTCCTACAATGAGCAGTTCTTC
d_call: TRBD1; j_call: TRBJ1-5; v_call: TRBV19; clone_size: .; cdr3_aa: CASSIQGAGNQPQHF; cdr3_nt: TGTGCCAGTAGTATTCAGGGGGCTGGCAATCAGCCCCAGCATTTT
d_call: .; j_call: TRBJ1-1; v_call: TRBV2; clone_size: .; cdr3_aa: CASSLGVNTEAFF; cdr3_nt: TGTGCCAGCAGTCTGGGGGTGAACACTGAAGCTTTCTTT
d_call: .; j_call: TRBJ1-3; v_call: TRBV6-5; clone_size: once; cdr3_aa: CASRKGQGNTIYF; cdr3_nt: TGTGCCAGCAGAAAAGGACAGGGAAACACCATATATTTT
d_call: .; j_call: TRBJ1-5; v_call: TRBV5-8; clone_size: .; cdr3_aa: CASSLSRAGNQPQHF; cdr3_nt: TGTGCCAGCAGCTTGAGTCGGGCAGGTAATCAGCCCCAGCATTTT
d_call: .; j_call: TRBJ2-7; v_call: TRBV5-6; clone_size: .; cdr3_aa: CASSLRAYEQYF; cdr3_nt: TGTGCCAGCAGCTTGAGAGCCTACGAGCAGTACTTC
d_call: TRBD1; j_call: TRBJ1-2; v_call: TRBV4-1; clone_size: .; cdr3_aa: CASSQSREGTGRVHGYTF; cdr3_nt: TGCGCCAGCAGCCAATCCCGAGAAGGGACAGGGCGCGTTCATGGCTACACCTTC
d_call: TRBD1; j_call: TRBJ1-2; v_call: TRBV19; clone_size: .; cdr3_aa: CASSLRQGVGGYTF; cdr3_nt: TGTGCCAGTAGTCTGCGACAGGGGGTCGGTGGCTACACCTTC
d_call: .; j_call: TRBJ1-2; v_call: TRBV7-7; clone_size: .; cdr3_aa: CASSLNAQGTRGSKQGYGYTF; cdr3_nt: TGTGCTAGCAGCTTAAACGCCCAAGGGACAAGGGGCTCCAAACAAGGCTATGGCTACACCTTC
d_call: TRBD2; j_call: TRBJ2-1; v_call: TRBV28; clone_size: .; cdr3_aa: CASSMTGGASLAAFF; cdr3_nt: TGTGCCAGCAGCATGACCGGGGGGGCTTCACTAGCCGCGTTCTTC
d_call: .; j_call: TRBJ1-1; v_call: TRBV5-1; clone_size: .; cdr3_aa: CASSLGGNTEAFF; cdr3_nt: TGCGCCAGCAGCTTGGGAGGGAACACTGAAGCTTTCTTT
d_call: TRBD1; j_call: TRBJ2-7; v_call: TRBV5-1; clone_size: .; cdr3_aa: CASSKDRGRVDEQYF; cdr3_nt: TGCGCCAGCAGCAAAGACAGGGGCAGGGTAGACGAGCAGTACTTC
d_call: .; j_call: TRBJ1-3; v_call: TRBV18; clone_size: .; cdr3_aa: CASSPPYSSGNTIYF; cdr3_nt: TGTGCCAGCTCACCACCATATAGCTCTGGAAACACCATATATTTT
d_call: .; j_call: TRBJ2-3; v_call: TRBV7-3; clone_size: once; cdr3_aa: CASSSPGVGAQYF; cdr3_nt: TGTGCCAGCAGCTCGCCGGGTGTCGGGGCGCAGTATTTT
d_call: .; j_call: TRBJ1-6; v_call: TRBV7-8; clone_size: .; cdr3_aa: CASSLSPRGLGSPLHF; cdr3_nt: TGTGCCAGCAGCTTATCACCGAGGGGTTTGGGATCACCCCTCCACTTT
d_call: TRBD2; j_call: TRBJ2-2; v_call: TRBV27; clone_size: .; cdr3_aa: CASSSRLAGAIGELFF; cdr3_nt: TGTGCCAGCAGTTCACGACTAGCGGGGGCGATCGGGGAGCTGTTTTTT
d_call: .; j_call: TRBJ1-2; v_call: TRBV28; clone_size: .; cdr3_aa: CASSPTEDRNYGYTF; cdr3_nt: TGTGCCAGCAGCCCAACAGAGGACAGAAACTATGGCTACACCTTC
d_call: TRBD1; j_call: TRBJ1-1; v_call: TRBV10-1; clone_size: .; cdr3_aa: CASTRWGQEDTEAFF; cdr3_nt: TGCGCCAGCACCAGGTGGGGACAGGAAGACACTGAAGCTTTCTTT
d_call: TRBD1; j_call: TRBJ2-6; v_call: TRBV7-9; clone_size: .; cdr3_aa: CASSKTGPGANVLTF; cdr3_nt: TGTGCCAGCAGCAAGACAGGGCCTGGGGCCAACGTCCTGACTTTC
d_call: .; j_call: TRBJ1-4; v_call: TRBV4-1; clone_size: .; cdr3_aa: CASTTIITNEKLFF; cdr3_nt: TGCGCCAGCACAACGATAATTACTAATGAAAAACTGTTTTTT
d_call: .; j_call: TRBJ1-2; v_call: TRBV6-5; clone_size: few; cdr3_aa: CASSYSKGRGSGGYTF; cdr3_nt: TGTGCCAGCAGTTACTCGAAAGGACGAGGTTCTGGTGGCTACACCTTC
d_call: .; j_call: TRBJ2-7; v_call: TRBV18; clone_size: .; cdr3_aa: CASSPPVGGVSYEQYF; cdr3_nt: TGTGCCAGCTCACCACCAGTGGGCGGGGTAAGCTACGAGCAGTACTTC
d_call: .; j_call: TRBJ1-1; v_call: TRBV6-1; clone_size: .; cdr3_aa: CASSDQASNTEAFF; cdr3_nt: TGTGCCAGCAGTGACCAGGCATCGAACACTGAAGCTTTCTTT
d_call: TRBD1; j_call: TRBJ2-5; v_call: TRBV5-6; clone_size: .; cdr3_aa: CASSRPTGGGETQYF; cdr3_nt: TGTGCCAGCAGTCGTCCCACAGGGGGCGGAGAGACCCAGTACTTC
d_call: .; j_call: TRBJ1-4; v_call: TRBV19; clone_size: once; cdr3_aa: CASSIGGIVEKLFF; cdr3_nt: TGTGCCAGTAGTATTGGGGGGATCGTCGAAAAACTGTTTTTT